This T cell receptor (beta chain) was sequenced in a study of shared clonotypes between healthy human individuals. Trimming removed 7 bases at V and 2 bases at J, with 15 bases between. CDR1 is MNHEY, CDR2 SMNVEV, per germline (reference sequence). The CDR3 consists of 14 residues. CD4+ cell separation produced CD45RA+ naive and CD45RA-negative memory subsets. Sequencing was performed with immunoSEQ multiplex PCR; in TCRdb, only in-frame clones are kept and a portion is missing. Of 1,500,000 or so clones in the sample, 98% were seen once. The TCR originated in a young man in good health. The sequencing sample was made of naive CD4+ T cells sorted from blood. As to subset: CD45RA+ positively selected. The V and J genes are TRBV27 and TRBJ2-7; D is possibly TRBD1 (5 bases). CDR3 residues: CASKSSPGPYEQYF. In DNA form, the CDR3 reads TGTGCCAGCAAGTCCTCCCCAGGGCCCTACGAGCAGTACTTC.